The rows below give T cell receptor beta chains drawn from one sample of a study of T cell changes during pregnancy in multiple sclerosis. Measured with immunoSEQ multiplex PCR; TCRdb has only the in-frame clones, and not every one. Found here are 60,000 to 85,000 clones, roughly 94% of them singletons; the top ten hold 1.3% to 1.5%. The specimen was peripheral blood, collected in the second trimester of pregnancy. Receptors originate from a female donor in good health, enrolled as a control in a pregnancy study. CDR3s include the opening cysteine and the closing phenylalanine or tryptophan. The D gene is left open where the match is weak. Clone size is given for some rows only: seen once, a few or many times, or a class if the clone is expanded.

V: TRBV7-9
size: -
D: -
J: TRBJ1-5
length: 14
CDR3: CASSLEAGNQPQHF
DNA: TGTGCCAGCAGCTTAGAGGCAGGAAATCAGCCCCAGCATTTT

V: TRBV14
size: -
D: TRBD2
J: TRBJ2-1
length: 13
CDR3: CASSQRLASEQFF
DNA: TGTGCCAGCAGCCAACGACTAGCCAGTGAGCAGTTCTTC

V: TRBV6-4
size: -
D: TRBD2
J: TRBJ2-1
length: 15
CDR3: CASSRLADSYNEQFF
DNA: TGTGCCAGCAGTCGACTAGCGGACTCCTACAATGAGCAGTTCTTC

V: TRBV4-3
size: -
D: TRBD2
J: TRBJ2-1
length: 16
CDR3: CASSQELAGLYNEQFF
DNA: TGCGCCAGCAGCCAAGAACTAGCGGGCTTATACAATGAGCAGTTCTTC

V: TRBV29-1
size: -
D: -
J: TRBJ2-3
length: 12
CDR3: CSVGDPRGTQYF
DNA: TGCAGCGTTGGGGATCCCAGGGGTACGCAGTATTTT

V: TRBV5-1
size: -
D: TRBD1
J: TRBJ1-2
length: 17
CDR3: CASSLVGDRAVGYGYTF
DNA: TGCGCCAGCAGCTTGGTCGGGGACAGGGCCGTAGGCTATGGCTACACCTTC

V: TRBV7-2
size: once
D: TRBD1
J: TRBJ2-7
length: 14
CDR3: CASVAGQGFSEQYF
DNA: TGTGCCAGTGTGGCGGGACAGGGGTTCAGCGAGCAGTACTTC

V: TRBV27
size: -
D: -
J: TRBJ2-7
length: 12
CDR3: CASSAGGYEQYF
DNA: TGTGCCAGCAGTGCCGGGGGCTACGAGCAGTACTTC

V: TRBV27
size: -
D: TRBD2
J: TRBJ2-3
length: 16
CDR3: CASSLAAGVFTDTQYF
DNA: TGTGCCAGCAGTTTGGCTGCGGGGGTATTCACAGATACGCAGTATTTT

V: TRBV28
size: -
D: -
J: TRBJ1-2
length: 13
CDR3: CASTIREGDGYTF
DNA: TGTGCCAGCACCATCCGGGAGGGAGATGGCTACACCTTC

V: TRBV7-2
size: -
D: -
J: TRBJ2-3
length: 16
CDR3: CASSLGALASTDTQYF
DNA: TGTGCCAGCAGCTTAGGGGCCCTCGCTAGCACAGATACGCAGTATTTT

V: TRBV28
size: -
D: -
J: TRBJ2-7
length: 14
CDR3: CASRPQGGDYEQYF
DNA: TGTGCCAGCAGACCACAGGGGGGGGACTACGAGCAGTACTTC

V: TRBV29-1
size: -
D: -
J: TRBJ1-1
length: 11
CDR3: CSVEVDSEAFF
DNA: TGCAGCGTTGAAGTGGACAGTGAAGCTTTCTTT

V: TRBV18
size: -
D: TRBD1
J: TRBJ1-3
length: 15
CDR3: CASSPLTGTGNTIYF
DNA: TGTGCCAGCTCACCACTGACAGGGACTGGAAACACCATATATTTT

V: TRBV15
size: once
D: -
J: TRBJ1-1
length: 15
CDR3: CATSRAQGMNTEAFF
DNA: TGTGCCACCAGCAGAGCACAGGGCATGAACACTGAAGCTTTCTTT

V: TRBV7-2
size: -
D: TRBD2
J: TRBJ2-4
length: 16
CDR3: CASSAGLAGGENIQYF
DNA: TGTGCCAGCAGCGCCGGACTAGCGGGAGGGGAAAACATTCAGTACTTC

V: TRBV7-2
size: medium-sized
D: -
J: TRBJ2-7
length: 16
CDR3: CASSPPISDLFYEQYF
DNA: TGTGCCAGCAGCCCTCCCATCAGCGACCTCTTCTACGAGCAGTACTTC

V: TRBV27
size: -
D: -
J: TRBJ2-3
length: 14
CDR3: CASSLLFQSDTQYF
DNA: TGTGCCAGCAGTTTATTGTTTCAATCAGATACGCAGTATTTT

V: TRBV7-8
size: -
D: -
J: TRBJ2-1
length: 12
CDR3: CASRGGLATMFF
DNA: TGTGCCAGCAGGGGGGGTTTGGCTACGATGTTCTTC

V: TRBV15
size: -
D: TRBD1
J: TRBJ1-4
length: 17
CDR3: CATSTIPGQGGFEKLFF
DNA: TGTGCCACCAGCACGATCCCGGGACAGGGTGGGTTTGAAAAACTGTTTTTT

V: TRBV27
size: once
D: -
J: TRBJ2-7
length: 12
CDR3: CASSIFSYEQYF
DNA: TGTGCCAGCAGTATCTTCTCCTACGAGCAGTACTTC

V: TRBV2
size: -
D: -
J: TRBJ2-3
length: 15
CDR3: CASSNGGVPADTQYF
DNA: TGTGCCAGCAGCAACGGGGGAGTCCCTGCAGATACGCAGTATTTT

V: TRBV7-2
size: -
D: -
J: TRBJ1-2
length: 13
CDR3: CASSLGRIDGYTF
DNA: TGTGCCAGCAGCTTAGGGCGGATTGATGGCTACACCTTC

V: TRBV19
size: -
D: -
J: TRBJ2-1
length: 15
CDR3: CASSIGLTTSNEQFF
DNA: TGTGCCAGTAGTATAGGACTTACAACCAGCAATGAGCAGTTCTTC

V: TRBV2
size: -
D: -
J: TRBJ2-1
length: 14
CDR3: CASSGVSSYNEQFF
DNA: TGTGCCAGCAGCGGGGTGAGCTCCTACAATGAGCAGTTCTTC

V: TRBV29-1
size: few
D: TRBD1
J: TRBJ2-4
length: 12
CDR3: CSVTGGENIQYF
DNA: TGCAGCGTGACAGGGGGGGAAAACATTCAGTACTTC

V: TRBV11-2
size: once
D: TRBD1
J: TRBJ2-1
length: 13
CDR3: CASSSTGGDEQFF
DNA: TGTGCCAGCAGCTCGACAGGGGGCGATGAGCAGTTCTTC

V: TRBV7-9
size: few
D: -
J: TRBJ1-2
length: 14
CDR3: CASSRPGPREGDTF
DNA: TGTGCCAGCAGCCGCCCTGGGCCCAGGGAGGGGGACACCTTC

V: TRBV28
size: -
D: TRBD1
J: TRBJ1-2
length: 14
CDR3: CASSLGTGGYGYTF
DNA: TGTGCCAGCAGTCTGGGGACAGGGGGCTATGGCTACACCTTC

V: TRBV6-6
size: once
D: -
J: TRBJ1-4
length: 15
CDR3: CASSLAMEGGEKLFF
DNA: TGTGCCAGCAGCCTTGCGATGGAGGGGGGGGAAAAACTGTTTTTT

V: TRBV5-6
size: -
D: TRBD1
J: TRBJ2-7
length: 15
CDR3: CASSKLDRSSYEQYF
DNA: TGTGCCAGCAGCAAACTGGACAGGAGCTCCTACGAGCAGTACTTC

V: TRBV5-6
size: once
D: -
J: TRBJ2-1
length: 11
CDR3: CASSQGIGQFF
DNA: TGTGCCAGCAGTCAGGGTATCGGGCAGTTCTTC

V: TRBV19
size: -
D: TRBD1
J: TRBJ2-2
length: 15
CDR3: CASSPGTGPTGELFF
DNA: TGTGCCAGTAGCCCCGGGACAGGGCCCACCGGGGAGCTGTTTTTT

V: TRBV29-1
size: few
D: -
J: TRBJ2-1
length: 19
CDR3: CSVAAATRPRTPSYNEQFF
DNA: TGCAGCGTTGCTGCGGCTACGAGACCCAGAACTCCCTCCTACAATGAGCAGTTCTTC

V: TRBV29-1
size: -
D: -
J: TRBJ2-1
length: 11
CDR3: CSVAGHNEQFF
DNA: TGCAGCGTTGCAGGGCACAATGAGCAGTTCTTC

V: TRBV6-5
size: -
D: -
J: TRBJ1-3
length: 13
CDR3: CASMRDSGNTIYF
DNA: TGTGCCAGCATGAGGGACTCTGGAAACACCATATATTTT

V: TRBV12-5
size: -
D: -
J: TRBJ2-5
length: 16
CDR3: CASGFTLTGDQETQYF
DNA: TGTGCTAGTGGTTTTACCCTCACAGGTGACCAAGAGACCCAGTACTTC

V: TRBV15
size: -
D: -
J: TRBJ2-1
length: 15
CDR3: CATSRDARGYNEQFF
DNA: TGTGCCACCAGCAGAGATGCCAGGGGATACAATGAGCAGTTCTTC

V: TRBV14
size: -
D: -
J: TRBJ1-2
length: 15
CDR3: CASSRLGQTFYGYTF
DNA: TGTGCCAGCAGCCGTCTCGGACAGACCTTCTATGGCTACACCTTC

V: TRBV7-6
size: -
D: -
J: TRBJ2-1
length: 15
CDR3: CASRRLVSSYNEQFF
DNA: TGTGCCAGCAGGAGACTGGTGAGCTCCTACAATGAGCAGTTCTTC

V: TRBV1
size: once
D: -
J: TRBJ2-5
length: 13
CDR3: CTSIAWAQETQYF
DNA: TGCACCAGCATCGCGTGGGCCCAAGAGACCCAGTACTTC

V: TRBV5-6
size: -
D: TRBD1
J: TRBJ1-1
length: 16
CDR3: CASSLGYGVRGRGAFF
DNA: TGTGCCAGCAGCTTGGGGTACGGAGTCAGGGGGCGCGGAGCTTTCTTT

V: TRBV9
size: once
D: TRBD2
J: TRBJ2-3
length: 17
CDR3: CASSEGIIAGGTDTQYF
DNA: TGTGCCAGCAGCGAGGGGATTATAGCGGGGGGGACAGATACGCAGTATTTT

V: TRBV25-1
size: -
D: -
J: TRBJ1-5
length: 14
CDR3: CASSATGSNQPQHF
DNA: TGTGCCAGCAGTGCAACAGGCAGCAATCAGCCCCAGCATTTT

V: TRBV5-1
size: -
D: -
J: TRBJ2-3
length: 14
CDR3: CASSFLGETDTQYF
DNA: TGCGCCAGCAGCTTCCTGGGAGAAACAGATACGCAGTATTTT

V: TRBV7-9
size: -
D: TRBD2
J: TRBJ2-1
length: 15
CDR3: CASSSWGLAMNEQFF
DNA: TGTGCCAGCAGCTCGTGGGGACTAGCGATGAATGAGCAGTTCTTC

V: TRBV25-1
size: few
D: -
J: TRBJ1-4
length: 13
CDR3: CASSPGPGEKLFF
DNA: TGTGCCAGCTCGCCAGGGCCGGGTGAAAAACTGTTTTTT

V: TRBV28
size: -
D: TRBD1
J: TRBJ1-3
length: 16
CDR3: CASSGAGQLSGNTIYF
DNA: TGTGCCAGCAGTGGGGCGGGACAGCTCTCTGGAAACACCATATATTTT

V: TRBV4-3
size: -
D: -
J: TRBJ2-1
length: 15
CDR3: CASSQSGGTYNEQFF
DNA: TGCGCCAGCAGCCAGTCCGGGGGAACCTACAATGAGCAGTTCTTC

V: TRBV6-1
size: -
D: TRBD1
J: TRBJ2-1
length: 14
CDR3: CASRVQGAYNEQFF
DNA: TGTGCCAGCAGAGTACAGGGGGCCTACAATGAGCAGTTCTTC

V: TRBV27
size: -
D: -
J: TRBJ1-4
length: 13
CDR3: CASSFTGREKLFF
DNA: TGTGCCAGCAGTTTTACAGGGCGGGAAAAACTGTTTTTT

V: TRBV30
size: -
D: TRBD2
J: TRBJ2-1
length: 15
CDR3: CAWRSRGLGSNEQFF
DNA: TGTGCCTGGAGGTCCCGGGGACTAGGGTCCAATGAGCAGTTCTTC

V: TRBV28
size: -
D: -
J: TRBJ2-3
length: 12
CDR3: CASSLGPNTQYF
DNA: TGTGCCAGCAGTTTAGGCCCAAATACGCAGTATTTT

V: TRBV30
size: once
D: -
J: TRBJ2-7
length: 12
CDR3: CAWSAQGYEQYF
DNA: TGTGCCTGGAGTGCACAGGGTTACGAGCAGTACTTC